Listed below are T cell receptor beta chains from one sample, sequenced in a study of human thymus T cells. The repertoire was sequenced with immunoSEQ multiplex PCR; TCRdb's copy has only in-frame clones and lacks some. The sample contains about 130,000 clones, just under 95% of which appear only once. What was sequenced was thymus tissue. The source of these receptors is a boy under two years old with a congenital heart defect but otherwise immunologically healthy. Each CDR3 is given with its conserved first and last residue. The D gene is left open where the match is weak. Clone size, where shown, is once, few, many, or a class for clones that have expanded.

CARGETRDTYSYEQYF,TGCGCCAGGGGGGAGACTCGGGACACTTACTCCTACGAGCAGTACTTC,TRBJ2-7,TRBV5-1,.,.
CASSLVLDREENIQYF,TGTGCCAGCAGCTTAGTATTGGACAGGGAAGAAAACATTCAGTACTTC,TRBJ2-4,TRBV7-2,TRBD1,.
CASSPRRAGAEQYF,TGTGCCAGCAGCCCTCGTAGGGCAGGGGCCGAGCAGTACTTC,TRBJ2-7,TRBV9,.,once
CATGMGNSPLHF,TGTGCCACCGGGATGGGGAATTCACCCCTCCACTTT,TRBJ1-6,TRBV15,.,.
CASSQDFGLLNTEAFF,TGCGCCAGCAGCCAAGATTTCGGACTGCTGAACACTGAAGCTTTCTTT,TRBJ1-1,TRBV4-1,.,.
CASSPGTSGGDTQYF,TGCGCCAGCAGCCCCGGGACTAGCGGGGGAGATACGCAGTATTTT,TRBJ2-3,TRBV4-1,TRBD2,.
CASSLSPTQHF,TGTGCCAGCAGCCTATCCCCTACCCAGCATTTT,TRBJ1-5,TRBV28,.,.
CASSFSGSTDTQYF,TGTGCCAGCAGCTTTAGCGGTAGCACAGATACGCAGTATTTT,TRBJ2-3,TRBV11-2,.,.
CASQGTNEKLFF,TGTGCCAGCCAGGGAACTAATGAAAAACTGTTTTTT,TRBJ1-4,TRBV7-6,.,.
CASSQPSSGNTIYF,TGTGCCAGCAGTCAACCCAGCTCTGGAAACACCATATATTTT,TRBJ1-3,TRBV5-6,.,.
CASSQAGGRNQPQHF,TGTGCCAGCAGCCAAGCAGGAGGTCGCAATCAGCCCCAGCATTTT,TRBJ1-5,TRBV4-2,.,.
CASSPVLAGATDTQYF,TGTGCCAGCTCACCTGTTCTAGCGGGGGCCACAGATACGCAGTATTTT,TRBJ2-3,TRBV18,TRBD2,.
CASSHIQGAGGEAFF,TGCGCCAGCAGCCATATACAGGGGGCGGGAGGTGAAGCTTTCTTT,TRBJ1-1,TRBV4-3,TRBD1,.
CASSSRGLAGGPGTQYF,TGTGCCAGCAGCTCCCGCGGACTAGCGGGGGGGCCGGGGACCCAGTACTTC,TRBJ2-5,TRBV28,TRBD2,.
CASRAGAGELFF,TGTGCCAGCAGGGCGGGAGCCGGGGAGCTGTTTTTT,TRBJ2-2,TRBV25-1,TRBD2,.
CASSQAARGQGGNTGELFF,TGCGCCAGCAGCCAAGCCGCTAGAGGACAGGGAGGGAACACCGGGGAGCTGTTTTTT,TRBJ2-2,TRBV4-1,TRBD1,.
CASSCSGGVSTDTQYF,TGTGCCAGCAGTTGTTCTGGGGGCGTAAGCACAGATACGCAGTATTTT,TRBJ2-3,TRBV6-5,.,.
CASTEQTEATQNEQYF,TGTGCCAGCACTGAGCAGACAGAAGCAACTCAAAACGAGCAGTACTTC,TRBJ2-7,TRBV5-8,.,.
CASRKWTGFNEKLFF,TGCGCCAGCAGGAAATGGACAGGATTTAATGAAAAACTGTTTTTT,TRBJ1-4,TRBV10-1,TRBD1,.
CASSSPGPTRTEAFF,TGTGCCAGCAGCTCGCCGGGCCCAACGAGAACTGAAGCTTTCTTT,TRBJ1-1,TRBV7-9,.,.
CASSLIPRRKQNDSPLHF,TGTGCCAGCAGCTTAATCCCCCGCCGGAAACAGAACGATTCACCCCTCCACTTT,TRBJ1-6,TRBV7-9,.,.
CASSLVAGENTGELFF,TGTGCCAGCAGCTTAGTAGCGGGGGAGAACACCGGGGAGCTGTTTTTT,TRBJ2-2,TRBV7-9,TRBD2,.
CASSQGRQGSNEKLFF,TGCGCCAGCAGCCAAGGGAGGCAGGGCAGTAATGAAAAACTGTTTTTT,TRBJ1-4,TRBV4-3,.,.
CASSLRRGKNTGELFF,TGCGCCAGCAGCTTGCGGAGGGGGAAGAACACCGGGGAGCTGTTTTTT,TRBJ2-2,TRBV5-1,.,.